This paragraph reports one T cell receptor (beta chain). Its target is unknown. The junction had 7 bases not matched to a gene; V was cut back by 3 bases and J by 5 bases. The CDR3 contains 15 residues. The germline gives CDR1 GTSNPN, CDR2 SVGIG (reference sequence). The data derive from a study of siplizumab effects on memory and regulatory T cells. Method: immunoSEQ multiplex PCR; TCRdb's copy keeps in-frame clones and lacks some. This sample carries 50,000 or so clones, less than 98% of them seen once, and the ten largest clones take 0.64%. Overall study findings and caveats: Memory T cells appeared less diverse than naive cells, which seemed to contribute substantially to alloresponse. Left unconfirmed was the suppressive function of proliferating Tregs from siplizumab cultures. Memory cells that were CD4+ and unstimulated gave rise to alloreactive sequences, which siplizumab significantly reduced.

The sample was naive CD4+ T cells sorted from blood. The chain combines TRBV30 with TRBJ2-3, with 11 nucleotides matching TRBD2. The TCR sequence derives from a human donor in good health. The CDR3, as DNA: TGTGCCTGGAGCGGACTAGCGGGCTTGGTAGATACGCAGTATTTT. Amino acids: CAWSGLAGLVDTQYF.